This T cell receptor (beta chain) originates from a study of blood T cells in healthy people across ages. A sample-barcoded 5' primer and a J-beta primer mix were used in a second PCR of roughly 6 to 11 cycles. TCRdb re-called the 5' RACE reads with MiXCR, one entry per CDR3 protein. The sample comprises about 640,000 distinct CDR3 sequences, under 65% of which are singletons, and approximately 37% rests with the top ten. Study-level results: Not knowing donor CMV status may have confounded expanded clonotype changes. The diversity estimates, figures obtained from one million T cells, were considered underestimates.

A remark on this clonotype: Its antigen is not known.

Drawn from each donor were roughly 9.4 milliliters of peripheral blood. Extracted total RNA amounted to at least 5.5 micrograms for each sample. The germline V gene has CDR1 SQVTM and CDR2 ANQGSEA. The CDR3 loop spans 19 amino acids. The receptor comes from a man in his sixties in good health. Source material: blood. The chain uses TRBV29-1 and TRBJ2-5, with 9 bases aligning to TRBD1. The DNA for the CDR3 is TGCAGTAGGTTAAAGGTCATCAAGGGACAGGGCTCCCTCCAAGAGACCCAGTACTTC. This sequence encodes CSRLKVIKGQGSLQETQYF. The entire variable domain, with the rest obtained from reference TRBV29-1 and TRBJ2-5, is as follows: SAVISQKPSRDICQRGTSLTIQCQVDSQVTMMFWYRQQPGQSLTLIATANQGSEATYESGFVIDKFPISRPNLTFSTLTVSNMSPEDSSIYLCSRLKVIKGQGSLQETQYFGPGTRLLVL.